This is a list of T cell receptor beta chains from one sample in a study of cytomegalovirus exposure and HLA in healthy donors. Sequenced by immunoSEQ multiplex PCR; TCRdb stores in-frame clones only, minus some. Of roughly 100,000 clones in the sample, about 74% were seen once. Sequenced material: PBMCs. The receptors here all came from a male donor in good health and CMV-seropositive. The CDR3 runs from the conserved cysteine through the conserved F or W. The order of the fields is clone size, J gene, V gene, D gene, CDR3 DNA, CDR3 protein. The D gene is left open where the match is weak. Clone size, where shown, is once, few, many, or a class for clones that have expanded.

clone size: once; J gene: TRBJ2-7; V gene: TRBV5-8; D gene: NA; CDR3 DNA: TGTGCCAGCAGCTTGGGGGCGGGAATAGGAGAGCAGTACTTC; CDR3 protein: CASSLGAGIGEQYF
clone size: few; J gene: TRBJ2-2; V gene: TRBV5-1; D gene: TRBD1; CDR3 DNA: TGCGCCAGCAGCTTGGAGGGGGCGGACACCGGGGAGCTGTTTTTT; CDR3 protein: CASSLEGADTGELFF
clone size: once; J gene: TRBJ1-5; V gene: TRBV5-1; D gene: TRBD1; CDR3 DNA: TGCGCCAGCAGCTTGGGACAGGGTGGCAATCAGCCCCAGCATTTT; CDR3 protein: CASSLGQGGNQPQHF
clone size: NA; J gene: TRBJ2-2; V gene: TRBV19; D gene: TRBD1; CDR3 DNA: TGTGCCACTGACACCGGGACAGGGTTTCTGGGGGAGCTGTTTTTT; CDR3 protein: CATDTGTGFLGELFF
clone size: NA; J gene: TRBJ1-2; V gene: TRBV6-1; D gene: NA; CDR3 DNA: TGTGCCAGCAGTGCCGATAGAGCTAACTATGGCTACACCTTC; CDR3 protein: CASSADRANYGYTF
clone size: NA; J gene: TRBJ2-1; V gene: TRBV4-3; D gene: TRBD2; CDR3 DNA: TGCGCCAGCAGCCAAGGGTCTAGCGGCGTCAATGAGCAGTTCTTC; CDR3 protein: CASSQGSSGVNEQFF
clone size: NA; J gene: TRBJ2-7; V gene: TRBV6-5; D gene: NA; CDR3 DNA: TGTGCCAGCAGTTATCAGGGCTTTCAGTACTTC; CDR3 protein: CASSYQGFQYF
clone size: once; J gene: TRBJ2-2; V gene: TRBV5-1; D gene: NA; CDR3 DNA: TGCGCCAGCAGCTTGGGACAGATCCCCGGGGAGCTGTTTTTT; CDR3 protein: CASSLGQIPGELFF
clone size: once; J gene: TRBJ1-3; V gene: TRBV7-9; D gene: NA; CDR3 DNA: TGTGCCAGCAGCTTGTCATCCACTGAAAACACCATATATTTT; CDR3 protein: CASSLSSTENTIYF
clone size: NA; J gene: TRBJ2-2; V gene: TRBV7-8; D gene: NA; CDR3 DNA: TGTGCCAGCAGCTTACCCGGGAGTGACACCGGGGAGCTGTTTTTT; CDR3 protein: CASSLPGSDTGELFF
clone size: NA; J gene: TRBJ2-1; V gene: TRBV5-1; D gene: NA; CDR3 DNA: TGCGCCAGCAGCGCGAGGACTGGACACAATGAGCAGTTCTTC; CDR3 protein: CASSARTGHNEQFF
clone size: NA; J gene: TRBJ2-5; V gene: TRBV28; D gene: TRBD2; CDR3 DNA: TGTGCCAGCAGTTTGAGAGGTAGCGGGAGACAGGAGACCCAGTACTTC; CDR3 protein: CASSLRGSGRQETQYF
clone size: NA; J gene: TRBJ1-1; V gene: TRBV11-2; D gene: NA; CDR3 DNA: TGTGCCAGCAGCCGTGGTCGGGACAATCTCCTAATGAACACTGAAGCTTTCTTT; CDR3 protein: CASSRGRDNLLMNTEAFF
clone size: NA; J gene: TRBJ2-1; V gene: TRBV7-2; D gene: TRBD2; CDR3 DNA: TGTGCCAGCAGCTTAGGACTAGCGGGTGGTTCCTACAATGAGCAGTTCTTC; CDR3 protein: CASSLGLAGGSYNEQFF
clone size: NA; J gene: TRBJ2-3; V gene: TRBV9; D gene: TRBD2; CDR3 DNA: TGTGCCAGCAGCGCAACAATCCTAGCGGGGGACACAGATACGCAGTATTTT; CDR3 protein: CASSATILAGDTDTQYF
clone size: NA; J gene: TRBJ2-1; V gene: TRBV29-1; D gene: TRBD2; CDR3 DNA: TGCAGCGCCAAGAGACTAGCGGGACTGAATGAGCAGTTCTTC; CDR3 protein: CSAKRLAGLNEQFF
clone size: NA; J gene: TRBJ2-7; V gene: TRBV28; D gene: NA; CDR3 DNA: TGTGCCAGCAGTTTAGACAGGTTATACGAGCAGTACTTC; CDR3 protein: CASSLDRLYEQYF
clone size: NA; J gene: TRBJ2-7; V gene: TRBV15; D gene: NA; CDR3 DNA: TGTGCCACCAGCTATAGTGGTAACTCCTACGAGCAGTACTTC; CDR3 protein: CATSYSGNSYEQYF
clone size: NA; J gene: TRBJ2-3; V gene: TRBV20-1; D gene: NA; CDR3 DNA: TGCAGTGTCCTAGCGAATACGCAGTATTTT; CDR3 protein: CSVLANTQYF
clone size: NA; J gene: TRBJ2-7; V gene: TRBV30; D gene: NA; CDR3 DNA: TGTGCCTCGGGGAGTACCTACGAGCAGTACTTC; CDR3 protein: CASGSTYEQYF
clone size: NA; J gene: TRBJ1-1; V gene: TRBV6-5; D gene: TRBD1; CDR3 DNA: TGTGCCAGCAGTAGGACAGGGGGCACTGAAGCTTTCTTT; CDR3 protein: CASSRTGGTEAFF
clone size: once; J gene: TRBJ2-2; V gene: TRBV7-8; D gene: TRBD2; CDR3 DNA: TGTGCCAGCAGCTTTATGACTAGCGGGAATCCCGGGGAGCTGTTTTTT; CDR3 protein: CASSFMTSGNPGELFF
clone size: NA; J gene: TRBJ2-3; V gene: TRBV29-1; D gene: NA; CDR3 DNA: TGCAGCGTTTGGTGGACAAACACAGATACGCAGTATTTT; CDR3 protein: CSVWWTNTDTQYF
clone size: NA; J gene: TRBJ2-1; V gene: TRBV7-9; D gene: TRBD2; CDR3 DNA: TGTGCCAGCAGCCTTTCCGGGGGGAATGAGCAGTTCTTC; CDR3 protein: CASSLSGGNEQFF
clone size: once; J gene: TRBJ2-1; V gene: TRBV7-2; D gene: NA; CDR3 DNA: TGTGCCAGCAGCTTAGTAGCGGAGCTGAGAAACAATGAGCAGTTCTTC; CDR3 protein: CASSLVAELRNNEQFF
clone size: few; J gene: TRBJ2-3; V gene: TRBV5-1; D gene: NA; CDR3 DNA: TGCGCCAGCAGCTTGGGCGACAGGAGAGCAGATACGCAGTATTTT; CDR3 protein: CASSLGDRRADTQYF
clone size: NA; J gene: TRBJ2-3; V gene: TRBV29-1; D gene: NA; CDR3 DNA: TGCAGCGTTGCCGGGACAGATACGCAGTATTTT; CDR3 protein: CSVAGTDTQYF
clone size: NA; J gene: TRBJ2-3; V gene: TRBV5-3; D gene: TRBD1; CDR3 DNA: TGTGCCAGAAGCCTGATTGTGTCGGGACAGGGGCCCAAGGGCACAGATACGCAGTATTTT; CDR3 protein: CARSLIVSGQGPKGTDTQYF
clone size: NA; J gene: TRBJ1-1; V gene: TRBV6-5; D gene: NA; CDR3 DNA: TGTGCCAGCAGTTACTCGGGCAGGGCGTCCACTGAAGCTTTCTTT; CDR3 protein: CASSYSGRASTEAFF
clone size: NA; J gene: TRBJ2-3; V gene: TRBV6-4; D gene: TRBD1; CDR3 DNA: TGTGCCAGCAGTGTCCAAGAGGGGGCCACAGATACGCAGTATTTT; CDR3 protein: CASSVQEGATDTQYF
clone size: NA; J gene: TRBJ2-5; V gene: TRBV25-1; D gene: TRBD2; CDR3 DNA: TGTGCCAGCAGTGAAGCAGAACTAGCGGGAGAAGAAGAGACCCAGTACTTC; CDR3 protein: CASSEAELAGEEETQYF
clone size: few; J gene: TRBJ2-7; V gene: TRBV2; D gene: NA; CDR3 DNA: TGTGCCAGCAGTGAAGGTGCGGGACCTGAGAACGAGCAGTACTTC; CDR3 protein: CASSEGAGPENEQYF
clone size: NA; J gene: TRBJ1-1; V gene: TRBV29-1; D gene: NA; CDR3 DNA: TGCAGCGTCACCAAAACTCCTGGCACTGAAGCTTTCTTT; CDR3 protein: CSVTKTPGTEAFF
clone size: once; J gene: TRBJ2-5; V gene: TRBV30; D gene: TRBD2; CDR3 DNA: TGTGCCTGGAGTGGTCTAGCGGGAGGAGAGACCCAGTACTTC; CDR3 protein: CAWSGLAGGETQYF
clone size: NA; J gene: TRBJ1-2; V gene: TRBV6-6; D gene: NA; CDR3 DNA: TGTGCCAGCAATCGCGGAGATGGCTACACCTTC; CDR3 protein: CASNRGDGYTF
clone size: NA; J gene: TRBJ2-5; V gene: TRBV6-1; D gene: TRBD2; CDR3 DNA: TGTGCCAGCACACAGGGTAGCGGGAGTGAGACCCAGTACTTC; CDR3 protein: CASTQGSGSETQYF
clone size: once; J gene: TRBJ2-4; V gene: TRBV10-3; D gene: NA; CDR3 DNA: TGTGCCATCAGTGAAGCCCGTGACAGTCAGTACTTC; CDR3 protein: CAISEARDSQYF
clone size: NA; J gene: TRBJ2-1; V gene: TRBV5-1; D gene: NA; CDR3 DNA: TGCGCCAGCAGCTTGTTGGGGGCTTACAATGAGCAGTTCTTC; CDR3 protein: CASSLLGAYNEQFF
clone size: NA; J gene: TRBJ2-7; V gene: TRBV5-1; D gene: NA; CDR3 DNA: TGCGCCAGCAGCTCCTACGCTAACTACGAGCAGTACTTC; CDR3 protein: CASSSYANYEQYF
clone size: once; J gene: TRBJ2-7; V gene: TRBV9; D gene: TRBD2; CDR3 DNA: TGTGCCAGCAGCTCGCGCCAGCGGGAATTTCTCTGCGAGCAGTACTTC; CDR3 protein: CASSSRQREFLCEQYF
clone size: NA; J gene: TRBJ1-1; V gene: TRBV7-3; D gene: TRBD1; CDR3 DNA: TGTGCCAGCAGCTTAAGGCAGGGGGAGACTGAAGCTTTCTTT; CDR3 protein: CASSLRQGETEAFF
clone size: NA; J gene: TRBJ2-5; V gene: TRBV28; D gene: TRBD1; CDR3 DNA: TGTGCCAGCAGTGACAGGGCCTCTGCTGACCAGTACTTC; CDR3 protein: CASSDRASADQYF
clone size: once; J gene: TRBJ2-2; V gene: TRBV7-3; D gene: NA; CDR3 DNA: TGTGCCAGCAGCCCGGGACTCCTCACCGGGGAGCTGTTTTTT; CDR3 protein: CASSPGLLTGELFF